The next 15 T cell receptor beta chains were all read from a single sample in a study of vaccination and CD4 T cells after COVID-19. Oncomine TCR Beta short-read sequencing was applied to DNA from cultured CD4+ T cells. TCRdb called the PCR reads again in MiXCR, with one record for every CDR3 protein. The sample holds around 2,500 distinct CDR3 sequences, 20% to 25% seen once. The antigens of these receptors remain unknown. As for treatment: approximately nine-day PBMC culture with coronavirus spike peptide pools or control peptides (ViraFEST assay). The unexposed donor's CD4+ T cells were collected before the COVID-19 pandemic (2011-2018). The sequenced sample consisted of CD4+ T cells from blood, cultured in vitro. The receptors here all came from a human donor in good health.

The chain links TRBV28 to TRBJ1-5, with 7 bases identical to TRBD1. Germline lookup yields CDR1 MDHEN and CDR2 SYDVKM. Germline trimming cut 5 bases from V and 1 base from J; bases unmatched to any gene: 11. This CDR3 spans 17 amino acids. The chain's CDR3 is CASSTPSTGLSNQPQHF. As DNA, the CDR3 is TGTGCCAGCAGTACACCCTCGACAGGGTTGAGCAATCAGCCCCAGCATTTT.

This clonotype was recorded a few times. J is TRBJ2-5 and V is TRBV19; 8 bases match TRBD2. From germline, CDR1 is LNHDA and CDR2 SQIVND (reference sequence). CDR3 size: 17 residues. V lost 3 bases to trimming and J lost 2 bases; unmatched junction nucleotides: 11. The CDR3 here is CASSMGPGGGPQETQYF. The CDR3 nucleotides are TGTGCCAGTAGTATGGGTCCTGGCGGGGGGCCGCAAGAGACCCAGTACTTC. Full variable domain (missing parts from reference TRBV19 and TRBJ2-5): DGGITQSPKYLFRKEGQNVTLSCEQNLNHDAMYWYRQDPGQGLRLIYYSQIVNDFQKGDIAEGYSVSREKKESFPLTVTSAQKNPTAFYLCASSMGPGGGPQETQYFGPGTRLLVL.

The table lists this clonotype with a few counts. This rearrangement joins TRBV5-8 to TRBJ1-1; maybe TRBD1 (5 bases). Looked up from germline, CDR1 is SGHTS and CDR2 is YDEGEE. This CDR3 contains 16 residues. V was clipped by 5 bases and J by 0 bases, with 17 bases between them. This CDR3 reads CASRTWDGRVNTEAFF. CDR3 nucleotides: TGTGCCAGCAGGACCTGGGACGGGAGGGTGAACACTGAAGCTTTCTTT.

The table lists this clonotype with a count of one. The rearrangement links TRBV2 to TRBJ2-2; D not resolved. CDR1 is SNHLY and CDR2 is FYNNEI in the germline V gene. This CDR3 is 18 amino acids long. Trimming took off 6 bases at V and 1 base at J, with 21 bases between the two ends. The CDR3: CASRTLPGANLNTGELFF. The CDR3 DNA is TGTGCCAGCAGGACTTTACCGGGTGCAAATTTGAACACCGGGGAGCTGTTTTTT.

This clonotype showed up just a few times. The V and J genes are TRBV11-2 and TRBJ2-5, with D maybe TRBD2 (6 bases). The germline V gene encodes CDR1 SGHAT and CDR2 FQNNGV. This CDR3 is built from 15 residues. V was trimmed by 1 base and J by 1 base, leaving 10 bases between them. The CDR3 reads CASSLVGGIQETQYF. CDR3 DNA: TGTGCCAGCAGCTTAGTGGGCGGGATCCAAGAGACCCAGTACTTC.

This clonotype was observed a few times. J is TRBJ1-1 and V is TRBV18; D uncertain. CDR1 and CDR2 (germline): KGHSH, LQKENI. The CDR3 totals 15 residues. Trimming cost V 6 bases and J 1 base, with 15 bases left between them. CDR3 sequence: CASSLGGNTNTEAFF. The CDR3 nucleotides read TGTGCCAGCTCCTTGGGAGGGAACACGAACACTGAAGCTTTCTTT.

This clonotype is medium-sized in the sample. The chain combines TRBV20-1 with TRBJ1-5; D possibly corresponds to TRBD1 (6 bases). The germline V and J ends were trimmed by 5 bases and 7 bases, with 18 bases remaining between them. The CDR3 runs 14 residues. Germline loops: CDR1 DFQATT, CDR2 SNEGSKA (reference sequence). CDR3 sequence (DNA): TGCAGTGCTGTAAGAGATACAGGGTACCAGCCCCAGCATTTT. It yields the protein CSAVRDTGYQPQHF.

This clonotype appeared a few times. At one of its ends the junction is not consistent with the germline gene, which may arise from a read error. This chain links TRBV5-3 with TRBJ2-3, with a tentative D call TRBD1 (5 bases). TRBV5-3 is noted as an ORF with a role that remains uncertain. There are 14 residues in the CDR3. CDR3 amino acids: CASSLFVGPDTQYF. CDR3 coding DNA: TGTGCCAGCAGCTTGTTCGTGGGGCCGGATACGCAGTATTTT.

The gene calls are TRBV6-1 and TRBJ1-2; D is unresolved. The CDR3 is 10 residues long. Germline V lookup: CDR1 MNHNS, CDR2 SASEGT. V shed 10 bases and J shed 4 bases, with 7 bases lying between them. The CDR3 loop reads CATWLYGYTF. Written as DNA, the CDR3 is TGTGCCACCTGGCTCTATGGCTACACCTTC.

This chain joins TRBV7-9 and TRBJ2-2, with D perhaps matching TRBD1 (7 bases). Trimming removed 2 bases at V and 3 bases at J, with 10 bases between. This CDR3 is 15 amino acids long. CDR1 is SEHNR, CDR2 FQNEAQ, per germline (reference sequence). CDR3 bases: TGTGCCAGCAGCTTAACCAGGGGGGACACCGGGGAGCTGTTTTTT. Amino acids: CASSLTRGDTGELFF.

The V gene is TRBV6-2 or TRBV6-3, the J gene TRBJ2-3; D uncertain. Germline V CDR1 and CDR2: MNHEY, SVGEGT. Trimming shortened V by 3 bases and J by 5 bases, and 6 bases separated the two germline ends. The CDR3 has 12 residues. CDR3 loop: CASSYRGDTQYF. In DNA form, the CDR3 reads TGTGCCAGCAGTTATCGTGGAGATACGCAGTATTTT.

Within the sample, this clonotype is medium-sized (0.01 to 0.1%). This chain links TRBV5-1 with TRBJ1-5, with D uncertain. The V and J ends lost 3 bases and 9 bases respectively, with 19 bases between them. CDR3 length: 15 residues. Germline lookup yields CDR1 SGHRS and CDR2 YFSETQ. The CDR3 nucleotides read TGCGCCAGCAGCTCTTCAGGTCCAAAAAGCGGGCCCCAGCATTTT. Encoded protein: CASSSSGPKSGPQHF.

The chain couples TRBV6-5 to TRBJ2-1; D is unresolved. The CDR3 has 13 amino acids. The ends were cut back, 2 bases at V and 7 bases at J, with 9 bases in the middle. From germline, CDR1 is MNHEY and CDR2 SVGAGI. The CDR3 nucleotides read TGTGCCAGCAGTTACACGAGTTATAATGAGCAGTTCTTC. This translates into CASSYTSYNEQFF.

The CDR3 is CSAPGLSSYNEQFF. The DNA of the CDR3 is TGCAGTGCTCCCGGCTTGAGCTCCTACAATGAGCAGTTCTTC. This chain joins TRBV20-1 and TRBJ2-1, with unresolved D. The V end was cut by 5 bases, the J end by 0 bases, with 11 bases between. Per the germline V gene, CDR1 is DFQATT and CDR2 is SNEGSKA (reference sequence). This CDR3 region has 14 residues.

The chain has TRBV7-3 and TRBJ2-1; 9 bases match TRBD2. Germline V gives CDR1 SGHTA, CDR2 FQGTGA. The CDR3 runs to 19 residues. V lost 0 bases, J lost 0 bases, and 9 bases stayed unmatched. For the CDR3, the DNA is TGTGCCAGCAGCTTAACGCCTAGCGGGGCCGGCAGCTCCTACAATGAGCAGTTCTTC. It is translated as CASSLTPSGAGSSYNEQFF.